These T cell receptor beta chains were read from a single sample in a study of T cell responses to AZD1222 COVID-19 vaccine. TCRdb's copy holds only in-frame clones and misses some; the assay was immunoSEQ multiplex PCR. The table shows 110,000 or so clones, with approximately 88% occurring only once. The material was peripheral blood, obtained 28 days after the second AZD1222 dose. Receptor source: an adult who received the AZD1222 COVID-19 vaccine. The conserved cysteine and the conserved F or W are not part of the CDR3 here. The D gene is left open where the match is weak.

CDR3 | J | V | D
ASSMDRTTNQNTEAF | TRBJ1-1 | TRBV28 | TRBD1
ASSQDSYNEQF | TRBJ2-1 | TRBV7-9 | .
ASSFGSGKLNTEAF | TRBJ1-1 | TRBV5-4 | .
ASSFSAQGLGNEQF | TRBJ2-1 | TRBV27 | .
ASSDSGGVDEQF | TRBJ2-1 | TRBV25-1 | TRBD2
ASRDPPSPLH | TRBJ1-6 | TRBV12-3/TRBV12-4 | .
ASSLGWGGPYEQY | TRBJ2-7 | TRBV7-2 | TRBD2
AVRTLGTQY | TRBJ2-5 | TRBV2 | .
ASPTRDRDRYT | TRBJ1-2 | TRBV7-2 | .
ASSRPASTNTGELF | TRBJ2-2 | TRBV28 | .
ASSLEGVGATDTQY | TRBJ2-3 | TRBV5-1 | .
ASSIGGGTEAF | TRBJ1-1 | TRBV19 | .
ASSSGQDYEQY | TRBJ2-7 | TRBV28 | TRBD1
ASSLDRSSYEQY | TRBJ2-7 | TRBV7-9 | .
ASSGQGLDTGELF | TRBJ2-2 | TRBV2 | .
ASSLGQGGIGYT | TRBJ1-2 | TRBV5-6 | TRBD1
ASRPWGQGRTEAF | TRBJ1-1 | TRBV19 | .
ASSPSDSNTEAF | TRBJ1-1 | TRBV3-1/TRBV3-2 | .
ATTTGMGTEAF | TRBJ1-1 | TRBV6-6 | .
ASSQDELGNTEAF | TRBJ1-1 | TRBV4-2 | .
ASSFLLGPDTQY | TRBJ2-3 | TRBV6-2/TRBV6-3 | .
ASSFSGTGVEWG | TRBJ2-7 | TRBV18 | TRBD1
ASSRETTGVQY | TRBJ2-7 | TRBV4-1 | .
ASSQYPPGPPNYGYT | TRBJ1-2 | TRBV5-4 | .
ASSVAARGYEKLF | TRBJ1-4 | TRBV9 | .
ASRGQVPYEQY | TRBJ2-7 | TRBV19 | TRBD1
ASRTGIYGYT | TRBJ1-2 | TRBV19 | TRBD1
ASSQAGTGWEETQY | TRBJ2-5 | TRBV14 | TRBD1
ASSQEVMGGGNNEQF | TRBJ2-1 | TRBV4-1 | TRBD2
ASSLARGNKVTQY | TRBJ2-5 | TRBV7-2 | .
ASSPPEGTGNTIY | TRBJ1-3 | TRBV18 | .
ASNPGLGGYT | TRBJ1-2 | TRBV19 | .
SVGEGGAF | TRBJ1-1 | TRBV29-1 | .
ASSLDGGVIEKLF | TRBJ1-4 | TRBV11-2 | .
ASSLGSGRDTYEQY | TRBJ2-7 | TRBV5-4 | .
ASSPNTGQGSNEKLF | TRBJ1-4 | TRBV18 | TRBD1
ASSLMYGQDQETQY | TRBJ2-5 | TRBV7-3 | TRBD1
ASRDGIQNTIY | TRBJ1-3 | TRBV2 | .
ASSLIARNTEAF | TRBJ1-1 | TRBV18 | .
ASSGRHRLALADIQY | TRBJ2-4 | TRBV7-9 | TRBD2
ASSQNGGKTGELF | TRBJ2-2 | TRBV4-2 | TRBD2
ASSQEPIRSYNSPLH | TRBJ1-6 | TRBV4-1 | .
ASRLNRGGYNEQF | TRBJ2-1 | TRBV19 | .
ASSPPYKDVKYGYT | TRBJ1-2 | TRBV18 | .
ASSLIPPSGGLSTDTQY | TRBJ2-3 | TRBV28 | TRBD2
ASGAGTSGSYNEQF | TRBJ2-1 | TRBV12-5 | TRBD2
ASTSGQTYGYT | TRBJ1-2 | TRBV19 | .
ASSHDQGGRSPLH | TRBJ1-6 | TRBV5-5 | .